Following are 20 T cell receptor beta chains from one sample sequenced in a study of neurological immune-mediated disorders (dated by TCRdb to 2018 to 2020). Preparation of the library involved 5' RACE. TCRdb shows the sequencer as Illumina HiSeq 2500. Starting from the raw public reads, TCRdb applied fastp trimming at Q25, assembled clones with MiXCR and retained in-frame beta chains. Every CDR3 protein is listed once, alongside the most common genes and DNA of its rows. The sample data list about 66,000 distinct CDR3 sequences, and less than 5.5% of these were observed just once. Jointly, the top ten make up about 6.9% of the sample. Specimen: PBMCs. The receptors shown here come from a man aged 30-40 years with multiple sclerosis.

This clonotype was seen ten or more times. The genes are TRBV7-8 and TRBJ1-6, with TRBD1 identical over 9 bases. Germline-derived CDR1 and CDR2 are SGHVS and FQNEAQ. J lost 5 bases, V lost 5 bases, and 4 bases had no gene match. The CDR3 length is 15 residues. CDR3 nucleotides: TGTGCCAGCAGCGCCGGGACAGGGCATAATTCACCCCTCCACTTT. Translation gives CASSAGTGHNSPLHF.

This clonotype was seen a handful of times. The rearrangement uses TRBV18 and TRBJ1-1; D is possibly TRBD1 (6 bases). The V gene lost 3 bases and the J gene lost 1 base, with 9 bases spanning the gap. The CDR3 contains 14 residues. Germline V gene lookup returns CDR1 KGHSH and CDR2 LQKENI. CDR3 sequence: CASSPIQGNTEAFF. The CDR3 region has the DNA TGTGCCAGCTCACCTATACAGGGGAACACTGAAGCTTTCTTT.

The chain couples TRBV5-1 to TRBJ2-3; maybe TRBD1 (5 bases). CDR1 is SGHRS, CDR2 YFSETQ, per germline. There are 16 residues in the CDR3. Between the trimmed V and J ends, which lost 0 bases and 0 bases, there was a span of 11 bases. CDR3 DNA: TGCGCCAGCAGCTTGGCCAGGGCTCCTAGCACAGATACGCAGTATTTT. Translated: CASSLARAPSTDTQYF.

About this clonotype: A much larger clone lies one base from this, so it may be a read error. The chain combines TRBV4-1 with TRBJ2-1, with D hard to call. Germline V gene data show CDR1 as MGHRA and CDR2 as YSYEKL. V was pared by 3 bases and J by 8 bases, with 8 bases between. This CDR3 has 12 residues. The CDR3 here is CASSHVFDEQFF. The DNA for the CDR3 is TGCGCCAGCAGCCACGTCTTCGATGAGCAGTTCTTC.

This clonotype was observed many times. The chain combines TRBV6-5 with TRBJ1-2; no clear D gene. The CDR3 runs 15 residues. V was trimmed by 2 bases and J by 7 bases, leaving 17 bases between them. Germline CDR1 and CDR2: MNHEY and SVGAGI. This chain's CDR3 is CASSYTTAPTPGYTF. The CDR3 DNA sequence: TGTGCCAGCAGTTACACCACTGCTCCCACTCCTGGCTACACCTTC.

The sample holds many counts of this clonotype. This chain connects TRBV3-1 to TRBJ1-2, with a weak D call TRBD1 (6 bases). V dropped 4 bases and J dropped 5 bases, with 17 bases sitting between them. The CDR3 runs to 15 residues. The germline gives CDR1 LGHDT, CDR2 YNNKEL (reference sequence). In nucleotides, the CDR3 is TGTGCCAGCAGCCCAGCACTCGGGGGGCCGTATGGCTACACCTTC. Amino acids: CASSPALGGPYGYTF. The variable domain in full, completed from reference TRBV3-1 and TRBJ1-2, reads DTAVSQTPKYLVTQMGNDKSIKCEQNLGHDTMYWYKQDSKKFLKIMFSYNNKELIINETVPNRFSPKSPDKAHLNLHINSLELGDSAVYFCASSPALGGPYGYTFGSGTRLTVV.

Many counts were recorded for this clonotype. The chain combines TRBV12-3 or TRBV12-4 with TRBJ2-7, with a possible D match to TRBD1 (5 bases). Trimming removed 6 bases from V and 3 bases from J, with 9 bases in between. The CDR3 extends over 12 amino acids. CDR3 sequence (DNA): TGTGCCAGCAGCTTACAGGTCTACGAGCAGTACGTC. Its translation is CASSLQVYEQYV.

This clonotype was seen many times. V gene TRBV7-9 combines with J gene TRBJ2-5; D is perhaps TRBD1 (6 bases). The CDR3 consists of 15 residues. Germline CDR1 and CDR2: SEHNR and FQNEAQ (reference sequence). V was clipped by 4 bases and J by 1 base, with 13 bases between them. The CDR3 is CASSYKDRFQETQYF. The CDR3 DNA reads TGTGCCAGCAGCTATAAGGACAGATTCCAAGAGACCCAGTACTTC.

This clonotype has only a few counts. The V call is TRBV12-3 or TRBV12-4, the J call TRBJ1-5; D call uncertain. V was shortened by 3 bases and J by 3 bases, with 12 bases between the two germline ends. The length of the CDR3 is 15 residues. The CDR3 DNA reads TGTGCCAGCAGTTTCGGGCGGAGGAACAATCAGCCCCAGCATTTT. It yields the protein CASSFGRRNNQPQHF.

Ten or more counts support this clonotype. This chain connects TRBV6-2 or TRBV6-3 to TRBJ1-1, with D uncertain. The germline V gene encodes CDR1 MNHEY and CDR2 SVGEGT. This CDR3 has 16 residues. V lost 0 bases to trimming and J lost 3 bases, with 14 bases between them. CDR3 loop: CASSYSPGWVDTEAFF. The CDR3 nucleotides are TGTGCCAGCAGTTACTCGCCTGGTTGGGTTGACACTGAAGCTTTCTTT.

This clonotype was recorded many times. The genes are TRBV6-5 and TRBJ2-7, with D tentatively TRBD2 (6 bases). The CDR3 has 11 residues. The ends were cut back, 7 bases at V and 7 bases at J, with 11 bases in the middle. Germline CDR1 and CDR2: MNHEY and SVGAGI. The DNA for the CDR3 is TGTGCCAGCACACAGGCGGGGGAGCAGTACTTC. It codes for CASTQAGEQYF.

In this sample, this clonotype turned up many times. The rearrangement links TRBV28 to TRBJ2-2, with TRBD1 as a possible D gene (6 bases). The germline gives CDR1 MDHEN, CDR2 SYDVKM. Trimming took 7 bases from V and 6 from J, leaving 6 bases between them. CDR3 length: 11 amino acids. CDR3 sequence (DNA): TGTGCCAGCAACAGGGCCGGGGAGCTGTTTTTT. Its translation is CASNRAGELFF.

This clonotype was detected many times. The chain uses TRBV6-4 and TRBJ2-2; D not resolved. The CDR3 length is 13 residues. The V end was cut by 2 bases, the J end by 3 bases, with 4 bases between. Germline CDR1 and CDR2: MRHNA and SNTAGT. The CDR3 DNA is TGTGCCAGCAGTGACGGGGACACCGGGGAGCTGTTTTTT. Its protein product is CASSDGDTGELFF.

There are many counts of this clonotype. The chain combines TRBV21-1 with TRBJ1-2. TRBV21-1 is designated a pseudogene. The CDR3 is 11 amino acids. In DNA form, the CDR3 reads TGTGCCAGCAGCAAAGGCTATGGCTACACCTTC. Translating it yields CASSKGYGYTF.

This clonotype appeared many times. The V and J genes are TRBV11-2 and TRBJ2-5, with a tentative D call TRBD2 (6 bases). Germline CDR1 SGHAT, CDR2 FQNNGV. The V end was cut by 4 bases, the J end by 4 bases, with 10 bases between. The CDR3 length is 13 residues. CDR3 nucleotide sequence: TGTGCCAGCAGCTCCCTGGGGGGAGAGACCCAGTACTTC. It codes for CASSSLGGETQYF.

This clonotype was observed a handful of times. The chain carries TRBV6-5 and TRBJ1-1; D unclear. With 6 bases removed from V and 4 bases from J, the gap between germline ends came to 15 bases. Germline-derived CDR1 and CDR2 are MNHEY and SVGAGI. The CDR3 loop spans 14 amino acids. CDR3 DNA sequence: TGTGCCAGCAGACTCCCGGGCCCAGCCACTGAAGCTTTCTTT. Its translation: CASRLPGPATEAFF.

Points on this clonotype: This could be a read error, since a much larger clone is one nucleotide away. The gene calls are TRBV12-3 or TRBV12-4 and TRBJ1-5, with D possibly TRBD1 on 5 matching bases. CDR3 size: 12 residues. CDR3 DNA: TGTGCCAGCAGTTTGGGGGGTCAGCCCCTGCATTTT. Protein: CASSLGGQPLHF.

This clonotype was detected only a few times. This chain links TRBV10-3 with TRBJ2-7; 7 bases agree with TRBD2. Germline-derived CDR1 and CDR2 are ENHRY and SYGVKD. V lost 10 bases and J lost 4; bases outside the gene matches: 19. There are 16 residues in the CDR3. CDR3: CATQARSGEGGYEQYF. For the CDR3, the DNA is TGTGCCACCCAGGCAAGGTCCGGGGAGGGAGGATACGAGCAGTACTTC.

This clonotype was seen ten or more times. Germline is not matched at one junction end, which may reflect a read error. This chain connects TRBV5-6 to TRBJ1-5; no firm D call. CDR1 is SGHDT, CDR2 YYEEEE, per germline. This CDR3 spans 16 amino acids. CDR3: CASSPAKGENNQPQNF. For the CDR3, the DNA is TGTGCCAGCAGCCCCGCCAAGGGAGAGAACAATCAGCCCCAGAATTTT.

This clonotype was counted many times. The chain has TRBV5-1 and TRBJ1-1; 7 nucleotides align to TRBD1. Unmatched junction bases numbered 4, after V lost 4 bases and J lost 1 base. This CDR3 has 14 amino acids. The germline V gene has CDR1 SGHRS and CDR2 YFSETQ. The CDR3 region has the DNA TGCGCCAGCAGCAAGGACAGGCCGAACACTGAAGCTTTCTTT. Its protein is CASSKDRPNTEAFF.